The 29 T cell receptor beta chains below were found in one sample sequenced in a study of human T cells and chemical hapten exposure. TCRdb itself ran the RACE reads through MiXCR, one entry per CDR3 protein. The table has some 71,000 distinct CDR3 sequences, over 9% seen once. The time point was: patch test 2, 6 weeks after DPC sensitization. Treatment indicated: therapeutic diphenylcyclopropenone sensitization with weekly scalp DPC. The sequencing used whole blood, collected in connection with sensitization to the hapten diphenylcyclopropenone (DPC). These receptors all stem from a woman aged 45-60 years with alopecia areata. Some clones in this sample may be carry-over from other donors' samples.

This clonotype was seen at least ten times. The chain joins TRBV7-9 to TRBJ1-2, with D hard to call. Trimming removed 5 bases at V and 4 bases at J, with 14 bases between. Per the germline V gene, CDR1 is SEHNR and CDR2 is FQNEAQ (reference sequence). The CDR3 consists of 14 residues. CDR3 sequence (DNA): TGTGCCAGCAGCCTTAGGATCCATCCCTATGGCTACACCTTC. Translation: CASSLRIHPYGYTF.

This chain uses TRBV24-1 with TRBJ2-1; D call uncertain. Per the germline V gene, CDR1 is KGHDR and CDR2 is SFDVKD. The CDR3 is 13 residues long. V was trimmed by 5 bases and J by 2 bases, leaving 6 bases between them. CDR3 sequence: CATSGDPYNEQFF. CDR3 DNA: TGTGCCACCAGTGGGGATCCCTACAATGAGCAGTTCTTC.

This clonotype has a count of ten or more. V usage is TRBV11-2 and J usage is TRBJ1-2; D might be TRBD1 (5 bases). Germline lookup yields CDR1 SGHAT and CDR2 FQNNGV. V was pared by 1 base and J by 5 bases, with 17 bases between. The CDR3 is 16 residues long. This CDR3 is CASSLVRGPPPYGYTF. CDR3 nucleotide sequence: TGTGCCAGCAGCTTAGTAAGGGGACCACCCCCGTATGGCTACACCTTC. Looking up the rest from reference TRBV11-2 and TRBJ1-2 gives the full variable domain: EAGVAQSPRYKIIEKRQSVAFWCNPISGHATLYWYQQILGQGPKLLIQFQNNGVVDDSQLPKDRFSAERLKGVDSTLKIQPAKLEDSAVYLCASSLVRGPPPYGYTFGSGTRLTVV.

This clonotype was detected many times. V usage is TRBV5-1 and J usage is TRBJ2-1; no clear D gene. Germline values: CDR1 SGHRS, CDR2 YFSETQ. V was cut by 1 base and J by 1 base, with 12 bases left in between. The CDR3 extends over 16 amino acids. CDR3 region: CASSLIGGLSYNEQFF. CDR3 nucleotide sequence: TGCGCCAGCAGCTTGATCGGCGGCCTTTCCTACAATGAGCAGTTCTTC.

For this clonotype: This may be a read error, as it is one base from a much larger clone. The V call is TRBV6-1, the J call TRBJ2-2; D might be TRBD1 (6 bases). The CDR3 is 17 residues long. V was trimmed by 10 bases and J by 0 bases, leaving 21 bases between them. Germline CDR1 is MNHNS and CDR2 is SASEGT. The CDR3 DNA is TGTGCCACACCCCCCCCAGCACAGGGTTCGAACACCGGGGAGCTGTTTTTT. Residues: CATPPPAQGSNTGELFF.

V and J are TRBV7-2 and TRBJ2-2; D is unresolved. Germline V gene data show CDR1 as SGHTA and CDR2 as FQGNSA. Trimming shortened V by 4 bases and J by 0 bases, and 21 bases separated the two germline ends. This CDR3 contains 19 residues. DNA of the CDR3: TGTGCCAGCAGCTATAGAAGCTCCCTATTCTACGCGAACACCGGGGAGCTGTTTTTT. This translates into CASSYRSSLFYANTGELFF. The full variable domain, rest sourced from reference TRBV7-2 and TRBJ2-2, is GAGVSQSPSNKVTEKGKDVELRCDPISGHTALYWYRQSLGQGLEFLIYFQGNSAPDKSGLPSDRFSAERTGGSVSTLTIQRTQQEDSAVYLCASSYRSSLFYANTGELFFGEGSRLTVL.

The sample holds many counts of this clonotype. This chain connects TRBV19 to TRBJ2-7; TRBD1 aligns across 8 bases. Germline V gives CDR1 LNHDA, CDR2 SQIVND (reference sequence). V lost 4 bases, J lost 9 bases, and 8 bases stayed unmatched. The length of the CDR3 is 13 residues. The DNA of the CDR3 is TGTGCCAGTAGTAAGGACAGGGAAGAACTGCAGTACTTC. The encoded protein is CASSKDREELQYF.

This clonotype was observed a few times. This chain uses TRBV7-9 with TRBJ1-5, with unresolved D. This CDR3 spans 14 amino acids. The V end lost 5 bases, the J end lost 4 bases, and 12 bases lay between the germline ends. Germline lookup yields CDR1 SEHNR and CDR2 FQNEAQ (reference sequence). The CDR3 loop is CASSNKGVNQPQHF. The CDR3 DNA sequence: TGTGCCAGCAGCAACAAGGGAGTAAATCAGCCCCAGCATTTT.

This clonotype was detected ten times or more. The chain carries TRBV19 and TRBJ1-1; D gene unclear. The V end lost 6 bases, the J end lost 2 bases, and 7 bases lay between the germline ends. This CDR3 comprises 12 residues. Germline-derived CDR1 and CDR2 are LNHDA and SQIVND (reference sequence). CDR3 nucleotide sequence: TGTGCCAGTAGCGACCGAAACACTGAAGCTTTCTTT. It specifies CASSDRNTEAFF.

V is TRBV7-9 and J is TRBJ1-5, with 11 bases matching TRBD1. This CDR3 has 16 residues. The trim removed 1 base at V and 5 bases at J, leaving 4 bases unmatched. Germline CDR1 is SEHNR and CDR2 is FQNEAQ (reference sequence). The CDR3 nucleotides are TGTGCCAGCAGCTTAGGGACAGGGGGCTTCTATCAGCCCCAGCATTTT. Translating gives CASSLGTGGFYQPQHF.

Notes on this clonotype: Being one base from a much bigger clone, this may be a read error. CDR3 bases: TGTGCCAGCAGTGAGTGGGGAAAGAGGGACACTGAAGCTTTCTTT. Translated, it gives CASSEWGKRDTEAFF. This chain uses TRBV6-1 with TRBJ1-1; no clear D. Germline CDR1 reads MNHNS; CDR2 reads SASEGT. The length of the CDR3 is 15 residues. Trimming pared 3 bases from V and 3 bases from J, leaving 14 bases between.

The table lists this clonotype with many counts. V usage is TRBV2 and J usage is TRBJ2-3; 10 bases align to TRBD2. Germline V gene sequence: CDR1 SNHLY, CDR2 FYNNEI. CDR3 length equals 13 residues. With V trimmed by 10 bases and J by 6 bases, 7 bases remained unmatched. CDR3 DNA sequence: TGTGCCAATCGCCTAGCGGGAGAGGATACGCAGTATTTT. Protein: CANRLAGEDTQYF.

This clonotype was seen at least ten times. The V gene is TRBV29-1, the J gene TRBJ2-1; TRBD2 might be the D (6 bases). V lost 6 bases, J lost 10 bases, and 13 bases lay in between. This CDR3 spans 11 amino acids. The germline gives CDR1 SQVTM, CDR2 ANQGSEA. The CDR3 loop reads CSVLAFEEQFF. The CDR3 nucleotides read TGCAGCGTGCTAGCGTTCGAGGAGCAGTTCTTC.

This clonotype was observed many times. DNA for the CDR3: TGTGCCAGCAGCCAAGGCCTAGCGGGATTCTCCTACAATGAGCAGTTCTTC. Protein: CASSQGLAGFSYNEQFF. This chain connects TRBV3-1 to TRBJ2-1; TRBD2 matches 9 bases. Trimming removed 1 base from V and 0 bases from J; junction bases left unmatched: 4. The CDR3 contains 17 residues. Germline CDR1 and CDR2: LGHDT and YNNKEL (reference sequence).

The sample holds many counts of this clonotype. CDR3 region: CAWSVRASSYNEQFF. CDR3 in DNA: TGTGCCTGGAGTGTACGGGCTAGCTCCTACAATGAGCAGTTCTTC. This chain joins TRBV30 and TRBJ2-1; D is unresolved. Trimming cost V 0 bases and J 0 bases, with 9 bases left between them. The CDR3 spans 15 residues. Germline loops: CDR1 GTSNPN, CDR2 SVGIG (reference sequence). The full variable domain, completed using reference TRBV30 and TRBJ2-1, is SQTIHQWPATLVQPVGSPLSLECTVEGTSNPNLYWYRQAAGRGLQLLFYSVGIGQISSEVPQNLSASRPQDRQFILSSKKLLLSDSGFYLCAWSVRASSYNEQFFGPGTRLTVL.

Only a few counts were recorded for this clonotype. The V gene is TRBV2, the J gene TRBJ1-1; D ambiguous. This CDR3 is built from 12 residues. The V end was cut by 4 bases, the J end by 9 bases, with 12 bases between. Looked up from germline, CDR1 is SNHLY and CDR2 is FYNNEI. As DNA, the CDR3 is TGTGCCAGCAGTGGAGCGGTTCGCCAAGCTTTCTTT. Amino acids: CASSGAVRQAFF.

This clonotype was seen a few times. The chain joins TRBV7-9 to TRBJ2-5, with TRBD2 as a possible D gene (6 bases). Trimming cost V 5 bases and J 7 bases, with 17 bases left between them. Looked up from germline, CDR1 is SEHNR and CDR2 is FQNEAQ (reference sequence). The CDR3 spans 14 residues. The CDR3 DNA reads TGTGCCAGCAGCCCAGCGGGCGGTCCGGGGACCCAGTACTTC. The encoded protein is CASSPAGGPGTQYF.

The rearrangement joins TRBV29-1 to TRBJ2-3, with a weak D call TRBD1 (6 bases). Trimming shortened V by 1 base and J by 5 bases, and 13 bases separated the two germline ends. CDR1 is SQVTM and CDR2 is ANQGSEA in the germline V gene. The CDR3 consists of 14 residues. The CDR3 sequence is CSVEVGQRVDTQYF. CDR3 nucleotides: TGCAGCGTTGAAGTCGGACAGAGAGTAGATACGCAGTATTTT.

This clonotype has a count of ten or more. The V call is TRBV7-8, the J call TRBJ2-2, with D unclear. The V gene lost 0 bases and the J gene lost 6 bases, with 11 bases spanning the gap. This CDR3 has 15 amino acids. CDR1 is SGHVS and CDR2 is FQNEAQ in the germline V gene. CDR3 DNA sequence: TGTGCCAGCAGCTTAGCTAGGACGGGCTCCGGGGAGCTGTTTTTT. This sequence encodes CASSLARTGSGELFF. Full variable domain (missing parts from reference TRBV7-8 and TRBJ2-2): GAGVSQSPRYKVAKRGQDVALRCDPISGHVSLFWYQQALGQGPEFLTYFQNEAQLDKSGLPSDRFFAERPEGSVSTLKIQRTQQEDSAVYLCASSLARTGSGELFFGEGSRLTVL.

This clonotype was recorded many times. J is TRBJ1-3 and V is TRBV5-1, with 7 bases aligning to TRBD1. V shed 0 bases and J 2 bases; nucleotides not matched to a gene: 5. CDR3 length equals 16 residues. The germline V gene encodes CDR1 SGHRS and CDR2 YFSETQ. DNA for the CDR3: TGCGCCAGCAGCTTGGGCGGGACAGTCGCTGGAAACACCATATATTTT. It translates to CASSLGGTVAGNTIYF.

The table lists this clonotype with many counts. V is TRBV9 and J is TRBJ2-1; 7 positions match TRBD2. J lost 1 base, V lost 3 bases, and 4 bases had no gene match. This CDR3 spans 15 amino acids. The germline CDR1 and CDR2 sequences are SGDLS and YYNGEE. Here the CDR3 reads CASSGLAESYNEQFF. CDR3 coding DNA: TGTGCCAGCAGCGGTCTAGCGGAATCCTACAATGAGCAGTTCTTC.

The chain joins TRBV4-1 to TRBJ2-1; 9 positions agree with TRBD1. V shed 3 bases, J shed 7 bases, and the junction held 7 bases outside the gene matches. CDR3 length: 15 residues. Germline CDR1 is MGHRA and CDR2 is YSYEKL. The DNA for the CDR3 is TGCGCCAGCAGCCACCCGGGACAGGGTGGGAATGAGCAGTTCTTC. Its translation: CASSHPGQGGNEQFF.

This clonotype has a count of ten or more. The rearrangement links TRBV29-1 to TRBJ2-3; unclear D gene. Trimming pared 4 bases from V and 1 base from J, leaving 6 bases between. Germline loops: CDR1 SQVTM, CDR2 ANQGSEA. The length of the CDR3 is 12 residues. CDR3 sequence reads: CSVGEGTDTQYF. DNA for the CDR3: TGCAGCGTTGGAGAAGGCACAGATACGCAGTATTTT.

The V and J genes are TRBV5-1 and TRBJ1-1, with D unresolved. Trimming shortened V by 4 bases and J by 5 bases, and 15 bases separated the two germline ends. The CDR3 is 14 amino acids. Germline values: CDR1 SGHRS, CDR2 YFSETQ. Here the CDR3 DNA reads TGCGCCAGCAGCCTCGTACTCTCGGGAACTGAAGCTTTCTTT. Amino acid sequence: CASSLVLSGTEAFF.

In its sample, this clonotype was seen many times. CDR3 bases: TGTGCCAGCTCGGAGGGGCCGCCATATAGCAATCAGCCCCAGCATTTT. Translation gives CASSEGPPYSNQPQHF. The rearrangement links TRBV18 to TRBJ1-5; TRBD1 is a possible D gene (5 bases). The CDR3 sequence is 16 residues long. CDR1 and CDR2 from the germline V gene are KGHSH and LQKENI. V lost 6 bases to trimming and J lost 0 bases, with 15 bases between them. Together with reference TRBV18 and TRBJ1-5, the CDR3 gives the full variable domain: NAGVMQNPRHLVRRRGQEARLRCSPMKGHSHVYWYRQLPEEGLKFMVYLQKENIIDESGMPKERFSAEFPKEGPSILRIQQVVRGDSAAYFCASSEGPPYSNQPQHFGDGTRLSIL.

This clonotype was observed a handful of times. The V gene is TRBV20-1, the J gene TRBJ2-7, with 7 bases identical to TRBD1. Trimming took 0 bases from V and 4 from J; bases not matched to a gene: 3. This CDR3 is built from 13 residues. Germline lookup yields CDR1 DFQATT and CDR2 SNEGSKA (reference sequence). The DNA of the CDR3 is TGCAGTGCTAGAGATTCAGGGGGATACGAGCAGTACTTC. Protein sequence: CSARDSGGYEQYF.

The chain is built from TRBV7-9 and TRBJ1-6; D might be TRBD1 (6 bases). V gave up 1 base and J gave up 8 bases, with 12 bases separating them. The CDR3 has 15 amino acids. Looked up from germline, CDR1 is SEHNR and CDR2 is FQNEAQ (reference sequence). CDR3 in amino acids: CASSLGDTDDSPLHF. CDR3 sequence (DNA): TGTGCCAGCAGCTTAGGGGACACTGACGATTCACCCCTCCACTTT.

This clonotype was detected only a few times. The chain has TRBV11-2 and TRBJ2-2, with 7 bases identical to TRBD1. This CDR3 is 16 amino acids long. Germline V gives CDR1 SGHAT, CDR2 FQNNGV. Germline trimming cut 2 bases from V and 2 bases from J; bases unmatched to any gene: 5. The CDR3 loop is CASSLYGTVNTGELFF. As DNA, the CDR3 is TGTGCCAGCAGCTTATACGGGACAGTAAACACCGGGGAGCTGTTTTTT.

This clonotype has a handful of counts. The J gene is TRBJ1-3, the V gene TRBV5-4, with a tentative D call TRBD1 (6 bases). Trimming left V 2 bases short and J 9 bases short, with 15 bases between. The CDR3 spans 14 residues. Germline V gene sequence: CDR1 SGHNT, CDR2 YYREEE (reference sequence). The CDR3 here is CASSFKQGSGTIYF. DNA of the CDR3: TGTGCCAGCAGCTTTAAACAGGGAAGCGGCACCATATATTTT.